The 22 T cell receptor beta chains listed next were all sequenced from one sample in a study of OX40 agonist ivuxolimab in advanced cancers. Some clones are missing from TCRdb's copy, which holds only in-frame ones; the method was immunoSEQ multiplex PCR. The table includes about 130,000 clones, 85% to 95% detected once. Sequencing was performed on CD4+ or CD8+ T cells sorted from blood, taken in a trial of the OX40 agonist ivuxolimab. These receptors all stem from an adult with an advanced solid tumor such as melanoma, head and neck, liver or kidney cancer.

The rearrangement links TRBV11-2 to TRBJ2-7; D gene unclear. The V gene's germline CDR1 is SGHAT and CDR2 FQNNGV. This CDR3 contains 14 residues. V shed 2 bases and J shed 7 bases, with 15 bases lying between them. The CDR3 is CASSLSLSSGEQYF. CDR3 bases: TGTGCCAGCAGCTTATCTTTGTCCTCCGGGGAGCAGTACTTC.

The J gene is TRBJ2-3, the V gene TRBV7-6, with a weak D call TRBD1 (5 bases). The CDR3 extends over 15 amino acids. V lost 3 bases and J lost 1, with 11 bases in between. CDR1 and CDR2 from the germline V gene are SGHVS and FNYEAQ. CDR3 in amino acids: CASSLGLGGTDTQYF. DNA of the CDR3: TGTGCCAGCAGCTTGGGGCTTGGGGGCACAGATACGCAGTATTTT. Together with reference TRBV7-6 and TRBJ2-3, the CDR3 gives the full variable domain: GAGVSQSPRYKVTKRGQDVALRCDPISGHVSLYWYRQALGQGPEFLTYFNYEAQQDKSGLPNDRFSAERPEGSISTLTIQRTEQRDSAMYRCASSLGLGGTDTQYFGPGTRLTVL.

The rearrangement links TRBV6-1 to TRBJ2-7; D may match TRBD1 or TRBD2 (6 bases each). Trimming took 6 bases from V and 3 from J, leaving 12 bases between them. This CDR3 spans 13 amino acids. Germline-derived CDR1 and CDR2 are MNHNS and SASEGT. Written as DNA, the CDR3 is TGTGCCAGCAGCACGGAGGGGGACTACGAGCAGTACTTC. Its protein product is CASSTEGDYEQYF.

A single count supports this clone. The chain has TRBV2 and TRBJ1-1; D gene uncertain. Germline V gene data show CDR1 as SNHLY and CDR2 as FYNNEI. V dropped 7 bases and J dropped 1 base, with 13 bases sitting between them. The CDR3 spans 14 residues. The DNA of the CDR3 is TGTGCCAGCACTCTGATTGAACGGAACACTGAAGCTTTCTTT. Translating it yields CASTLIERNTEAFF.

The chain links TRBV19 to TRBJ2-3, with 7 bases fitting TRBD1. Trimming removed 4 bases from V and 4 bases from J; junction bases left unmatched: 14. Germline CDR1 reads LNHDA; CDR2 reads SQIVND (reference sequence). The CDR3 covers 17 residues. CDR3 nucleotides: TGTGCCAGTAGTACGACAGGGAAGGCAATCACCCCAGATACGCAGTATTTT. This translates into CASSTTGKAITPDTQYF. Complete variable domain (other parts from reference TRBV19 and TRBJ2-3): DGGITQSPKYLFRKEGQNVTLSCEQNLNHDAMYWYRQDPGQGLRLIYYSQIVNDFQKGDIAEGYSVSREKKESFPLTVTSAQKNPTAFYLCASSTTGKAITPDTQYFGPGTRLTVL.

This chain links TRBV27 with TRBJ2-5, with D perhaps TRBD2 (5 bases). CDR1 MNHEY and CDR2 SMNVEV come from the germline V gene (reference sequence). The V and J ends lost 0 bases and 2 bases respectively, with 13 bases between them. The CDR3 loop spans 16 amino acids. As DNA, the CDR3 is TGTGCCAGCAGTTTATCTTGGGGAGACCGACAAGAGACCCAGTACTTC. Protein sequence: CASSLSWGDRQETQYF.

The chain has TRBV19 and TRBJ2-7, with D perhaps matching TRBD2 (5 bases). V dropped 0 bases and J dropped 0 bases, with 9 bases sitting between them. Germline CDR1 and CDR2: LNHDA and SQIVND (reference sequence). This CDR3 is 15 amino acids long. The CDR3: CASSIDGISSYEQYF. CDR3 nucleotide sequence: TGTGCCAGTAGTATAGACGGGATTAGCTCCTACGAGCAGTACTTC.

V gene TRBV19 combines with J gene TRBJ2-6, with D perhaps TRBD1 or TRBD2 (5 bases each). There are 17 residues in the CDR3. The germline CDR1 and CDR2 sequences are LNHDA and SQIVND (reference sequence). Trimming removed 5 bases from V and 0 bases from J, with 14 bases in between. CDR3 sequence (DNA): TGTGCCAGTAGTGTGGGGGTTCGGGTCTCTGGGGCCAACGTCCTGACTTTC. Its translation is CASSVGVRVSGANVLTF. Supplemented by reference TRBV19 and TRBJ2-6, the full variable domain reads DGGITQSPKYLFRKEGQNVTLSCEQNLNHDAMYWYRQDPGQGLRLIYYSQIVNDFQKGDIAEGYSVSREKKESFPLTVTSAQKNPTAFYLCASSVGVRVSGANVLTFGAGSRLTVL.

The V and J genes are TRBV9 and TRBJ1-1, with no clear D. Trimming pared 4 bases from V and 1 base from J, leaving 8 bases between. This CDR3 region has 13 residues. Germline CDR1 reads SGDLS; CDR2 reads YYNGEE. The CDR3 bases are TGTGCCAGCAGCCCTTTGAGGAACACTGAAGCTTTCTTT. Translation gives CASSPLRNTEAFF.

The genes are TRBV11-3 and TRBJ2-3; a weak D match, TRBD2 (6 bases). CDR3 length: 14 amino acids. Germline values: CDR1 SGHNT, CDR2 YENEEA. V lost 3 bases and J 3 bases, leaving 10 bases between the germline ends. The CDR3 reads CASSFQRVTDTQYF. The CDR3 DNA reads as TGTGCCAGCAGCTTCCAGCGGGTTACAGATACGCAGTATTTT.

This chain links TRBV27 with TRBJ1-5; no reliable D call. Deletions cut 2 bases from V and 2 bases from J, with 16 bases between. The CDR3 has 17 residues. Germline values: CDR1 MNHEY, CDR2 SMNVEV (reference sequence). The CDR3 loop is CASSLTRFVEGNQPQHF. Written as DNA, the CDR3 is TGTGCCAGCAGTTTAACCCGATTCGTGGAAGGCAATCAGCCCCAGCATTTT.

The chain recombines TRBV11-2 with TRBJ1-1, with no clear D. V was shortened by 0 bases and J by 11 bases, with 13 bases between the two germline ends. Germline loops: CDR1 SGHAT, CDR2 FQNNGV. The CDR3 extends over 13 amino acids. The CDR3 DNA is TGTGCCAGCAGCTTAGATGGGCAGGATCGTGCTTTCTTT. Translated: CASSLDGQDRAFF.

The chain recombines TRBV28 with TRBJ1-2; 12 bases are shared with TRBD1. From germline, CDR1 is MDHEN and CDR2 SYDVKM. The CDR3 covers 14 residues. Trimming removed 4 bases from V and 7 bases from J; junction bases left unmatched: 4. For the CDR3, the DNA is TGTGCCAGCAGTTCGGGACAGGGGGCGCGTGGCTACACCTTC. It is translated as CASSSGQGARGYTF.

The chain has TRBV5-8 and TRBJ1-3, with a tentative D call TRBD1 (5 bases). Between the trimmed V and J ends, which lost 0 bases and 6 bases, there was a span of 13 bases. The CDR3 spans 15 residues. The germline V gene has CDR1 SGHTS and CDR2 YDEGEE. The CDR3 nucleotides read TGTGCCAGCAGCTTGGCCGGCAGGGTGGAAAACACCATATATTTT. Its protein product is CASSLAGRVENTIYF.

CDR3 amino acids: CASSTRSATGTSGSYEQYF. DNA for the CDR3: TGTGCCAGCAGCACCCGGTCAGCGACCGGGACTAGCGGGAGTTACGAGCAGTACTTC. The V and J genes are TRBV11-2 and TRBJ2-7, with TRBD2 matching over 14 bases. The CDR3 sequence is 19 residues long. V lost 5 bases and J lost 4; bases outside the gene matches: 16. Germline CDR1 and CDR2: SGHAT and FQNNGV.

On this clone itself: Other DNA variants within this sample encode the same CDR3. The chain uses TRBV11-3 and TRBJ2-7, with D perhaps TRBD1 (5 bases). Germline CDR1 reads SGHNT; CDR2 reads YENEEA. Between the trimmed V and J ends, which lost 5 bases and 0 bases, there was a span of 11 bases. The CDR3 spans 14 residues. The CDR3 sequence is CASSPRGSSYEQYF. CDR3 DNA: TGTGCCAGCAGCCCTAGGGGCAGCTCCTACGAGCAGTACTTC.

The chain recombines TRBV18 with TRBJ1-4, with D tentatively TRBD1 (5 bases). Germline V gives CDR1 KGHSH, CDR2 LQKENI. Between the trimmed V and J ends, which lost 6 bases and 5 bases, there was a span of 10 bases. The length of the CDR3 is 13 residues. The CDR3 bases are TGTGCCAGCTCTCGGGGCCGAAATGAAAAACTGTTTTTT. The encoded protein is CASSRGRNEKLFF.

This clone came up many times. The CDR3 region has the DNA TGTGCCAGCAGCCGGGCGGGGTATTATGGCTACACCTTC. Protein: CASSRAGYYGYTF. The chain links TRBV27 to TRBJ1-2; D gene ambiguous. Per the germline V gene, CDR1 is MNHEY and CDR2 is SMNVEV (reference sequence). V was shortened by 6 bases and J by 5 bases, with 13 bases between the two germline ends. There are 13 residues in the CDR3.

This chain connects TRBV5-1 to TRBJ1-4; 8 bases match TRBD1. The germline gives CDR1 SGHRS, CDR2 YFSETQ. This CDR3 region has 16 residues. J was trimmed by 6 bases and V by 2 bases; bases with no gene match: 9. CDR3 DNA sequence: TGCGCCAGCAGCTTAGACCTTGACAGGGGATATGAAAAACTGTTTTTT. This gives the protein CASSLDLDRGYEKLFF.

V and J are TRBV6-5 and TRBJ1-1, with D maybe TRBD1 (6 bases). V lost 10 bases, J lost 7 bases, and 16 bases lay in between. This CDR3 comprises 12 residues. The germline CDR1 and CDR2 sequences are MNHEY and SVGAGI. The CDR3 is CATRGGGLEAFF. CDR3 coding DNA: TGTGCCACCAGGGGTGGTGGACTTGAAGCTTTCTTT.

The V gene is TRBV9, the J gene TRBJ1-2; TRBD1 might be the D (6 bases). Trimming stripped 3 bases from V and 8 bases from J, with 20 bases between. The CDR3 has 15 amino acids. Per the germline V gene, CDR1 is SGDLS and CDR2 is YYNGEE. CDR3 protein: CASSAGVGDIRGYTF. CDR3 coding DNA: TGTGCCAGCAGCGCGGGAGTAGGGGACATACGGGGCTACACCTTC.

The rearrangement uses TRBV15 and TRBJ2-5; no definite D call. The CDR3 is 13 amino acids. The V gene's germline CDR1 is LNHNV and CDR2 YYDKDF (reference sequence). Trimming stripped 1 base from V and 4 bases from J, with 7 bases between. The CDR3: CATSRVGSETQYF. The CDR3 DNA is TGTGCCACCAGCAGAGTAGGGTCAGAGACCCAGTACTTC.